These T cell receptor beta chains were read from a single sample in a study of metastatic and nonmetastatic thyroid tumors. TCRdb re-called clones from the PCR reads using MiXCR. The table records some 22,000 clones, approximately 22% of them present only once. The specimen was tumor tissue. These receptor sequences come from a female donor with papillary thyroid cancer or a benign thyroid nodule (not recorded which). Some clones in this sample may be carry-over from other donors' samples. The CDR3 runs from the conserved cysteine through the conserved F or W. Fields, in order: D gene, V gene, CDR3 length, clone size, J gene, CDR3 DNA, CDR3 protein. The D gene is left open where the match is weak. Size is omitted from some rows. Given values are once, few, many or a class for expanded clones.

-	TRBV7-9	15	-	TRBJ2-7	TGTGCCAGCAGCCCTCTGAATATGGGGCTGTACGAGCAGTACTTC	CASSPLNMGLYEQYF
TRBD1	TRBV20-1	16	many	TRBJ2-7	TGCAGTGCTAGAGATCCGGGACAGGGTGGCTCCTACGAGCAGTACTTC	CSARDPGQGGSYEQYF
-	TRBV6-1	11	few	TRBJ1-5	TGTGCCAGCAGTAAGGATCAGCCCCAGCATTTT	CASSKDQPQHF
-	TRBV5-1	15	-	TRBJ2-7	TGCGCCAGCAGCTTGGAGGTCGGACAGAGCTACGAGCAGTACTTC	CASSLEVGQSYEQYF
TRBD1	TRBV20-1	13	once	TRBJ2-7	TGCAGTGCTCATGACAGGGGTTCCTACGAGCAGTACTTC	CSAHDRGSYEQYF
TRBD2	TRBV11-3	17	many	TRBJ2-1	TGTGCCAGCAGCCTCGGGACTAGCGGTTTCTCCTACAATGAGCAGTTCTTC	CASSLGTSGFSYNEQFF
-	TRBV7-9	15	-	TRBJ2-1	TGTGCCAGCAGCCCAGGGGGGAGCTCCTACAATGAGCAGTTCTTC	CASSPGGSSYNEQFF
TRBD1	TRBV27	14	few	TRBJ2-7	TGTGCCAGCAGTCCACGACAGGGGTACGCCGAGCAGTACTTC	CASSPRQGYAEQYF
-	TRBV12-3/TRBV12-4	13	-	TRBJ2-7	TGTGCCAGCAGTTTTGTTGGGGCGCTCGAGCAGTACTTC	CASSFVGALEQYF
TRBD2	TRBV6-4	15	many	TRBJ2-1	TGTGCCAGCAGTGAGGCCCCTAGCGGGAGTAATGAGCAGTTCTTC	CASSEAPSGSNEQFF
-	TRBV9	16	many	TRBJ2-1	TGTGCCAGCAGCGTAGGACGACAGGGACTCTACAATGAGCAGTTCTTC	CASSVGRQGLYNEQFF
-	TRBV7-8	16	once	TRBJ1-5	TGTGCCAGCAGCCCGCCATCGGACGGATTTAATCAGCCCCAGCATTTT	CASSPPSDGFNQPQHF
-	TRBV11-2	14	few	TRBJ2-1	TGTGCCAGCAGTGTTCTGTCGAGGGCCAATGAGCAGTTCTTC	CASSVLSRANEQFF
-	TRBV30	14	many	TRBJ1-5	TGTGCCTGGAGTGTGGGTAGGGACAATCAGCCCCAGCATTTT	CAWSVGRDNQPQHF
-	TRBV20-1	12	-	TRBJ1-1	TGCAATGCAACAAGGACGGGCACTGAAGCTTTCTTT	CNATRTGTEAFF
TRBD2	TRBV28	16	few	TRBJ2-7	TGTGCCAGCAGGAGCCCCTCTAGCGGTCGGGCCTACGAGCAGTACTTC	CASRSPSSGRAYEQYF
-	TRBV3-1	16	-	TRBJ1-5	TGTGCCAGCAGCCGAAAAGCCGACAGGATTAATCAGCCCCAGCATTTT	CASSRKADRINQPQHF
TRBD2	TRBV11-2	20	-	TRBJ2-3	TGTGCCAGCAGCTTAGGGTCGGGCGGGAGGCCCGGAGGCGGCACAGATACGCAGTATTTT	CASSLGSGGRPGGGTDTQYF
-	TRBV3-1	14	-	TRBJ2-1	TGTGCCAGCAGCCAAGATTCGCGGAGGGATGAGCAGTTCTTC	CASSQDSRRDEQFF
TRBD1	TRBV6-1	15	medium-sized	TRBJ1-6	TGTGCCAGCAGTTTATGGGGGACAGACGATTCACCCCTCCACTTT	CASSLWGTDDSPLHF
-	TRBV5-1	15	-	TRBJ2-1	TGCGCCAGCAGCTTGGTGCCAGGGACCTACAATGAGCAGTTCTTC	CASSLVPGTYNEQFF
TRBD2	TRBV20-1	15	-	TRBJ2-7	TGCAGTGCTACCTCTCGACTAGCGGGAGACGCTGAGCAGTACTTC	CSATSRLAGDAEQYF
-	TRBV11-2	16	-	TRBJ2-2	TGTGCCAGCAGCTACGACAGGATCGGGAACACCGGGGAGCTGTTTTTT	CASSYDRIGNTGELFF